Sequencing of this T cell receptor (beta chain) was carried out in a study of blood T cell repertoires in COVID-19. Study background: COVID-19 samples from acute and convalescent phases originated in the United States, Italy and Spain.

This clone showed up just a few times. Produced via immunoSEQ multiplex PCR; TCRdb's table is partial and in-frame only. The table shows about 150,000 clones, with 85% to 90% occurring only once. V was cut by 7 bases and J by 0 bases, with 12 bases left in between. The CDR3 totals 14 residues. The germline V gene has CDR1 SNHLY and CDR2 FYNNEI. The chain combines TRBV2 with TRBJ1-1; TRBD1 is a possible D gene (6 bases). The source material was peripheral blood. The TCR sequence derives from a man aged 18-30 years with COVID-19, enrolled during active disease. CDR3 region: CASTTQGMNTEAFF. CDR3 in DNA: TGTGCCAGCACTACACAGGGAATGAACACTGAAGCTTTCTTT.